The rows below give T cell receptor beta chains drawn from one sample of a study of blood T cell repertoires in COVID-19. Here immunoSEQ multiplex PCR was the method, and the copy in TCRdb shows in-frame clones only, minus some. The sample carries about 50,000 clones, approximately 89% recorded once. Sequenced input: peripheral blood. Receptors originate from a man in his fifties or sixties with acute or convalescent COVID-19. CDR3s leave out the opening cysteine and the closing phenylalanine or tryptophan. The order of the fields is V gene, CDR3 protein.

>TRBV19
ASSMGRVAKNIQY
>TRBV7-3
ASSLTFSGSYNEQF
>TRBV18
ASSPLAGVGTDTQY
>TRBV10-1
ASSEWREGETQY
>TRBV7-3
ASSSTGRDNSPLH
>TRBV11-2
ASSPGTGGDYGYT
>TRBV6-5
ASTQGYNEQF
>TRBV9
ASSPYPGSSYTGELF
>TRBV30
AWSRETLFTGELF
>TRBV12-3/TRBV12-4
ATGQGAGNTIY
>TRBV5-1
ASSLWLTANTEAF
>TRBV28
ASSLVKNTEAF
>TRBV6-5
ASGTPYEQY
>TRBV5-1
ASSFTSGGLLQETQY
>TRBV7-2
ASSTRTSGRRETQY
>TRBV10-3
AISEGGTGGLEAF
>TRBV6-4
ASSDRDGSYNEQF
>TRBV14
ASSRTSGSSDTQY
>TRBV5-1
ASSLDRAGTEAF
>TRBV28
ASSRLAGGNEQF
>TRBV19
ASSIPHGTAYGYT
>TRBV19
ASSILLAGSYEQY
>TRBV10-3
AITSDRAPYGYT
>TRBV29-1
SPRGLAGETSTDTQY
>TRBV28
ASSSPGQRGETQY
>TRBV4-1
ASSPTGTGDNQPQH
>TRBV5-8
ASSPDRFSNQPQH
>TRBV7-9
ASSSPVGGGGMNTEAF
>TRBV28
ASSFLSPDRDYGYT
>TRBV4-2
ASSQDSQGLHSPLH
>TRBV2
ASKGDSNTGELF
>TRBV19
ASSILAGGQETQY
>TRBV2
ASRQGASTDTQY
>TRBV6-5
ASSYSMAPNQPQH
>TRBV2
ASSAQGAANEKLF
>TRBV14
ASSHAHLYEQY
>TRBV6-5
ASSPGANYGYT
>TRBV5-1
ASSPAPGQGAREQF
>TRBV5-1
ASSLSPTGGIFNEQF
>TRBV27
ARGGGCEGRTGNTIY
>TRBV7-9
ASSLLGTGGSYEQY
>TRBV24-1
ATSDSVYGYNEQF
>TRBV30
AWSRQVTYEQY
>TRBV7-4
ASSSAQSASGNTIY
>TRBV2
ASSEWGRSTEAF
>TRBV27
ASSLQGRSSYNEQF
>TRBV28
ASVSAEGGREQY
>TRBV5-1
ASSFQGSFNEKLF
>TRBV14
ASSQVGGSLRNSPLH
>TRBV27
ASSLQPSEVPYEQY
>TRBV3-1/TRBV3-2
ASSAQELRQGASGYT
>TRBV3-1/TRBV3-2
ASSQGLAGNYNEQF
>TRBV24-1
ATSDPLTGYNEQF
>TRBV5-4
ASSLGGRMDQPQH
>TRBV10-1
ASSESRLATDTQY